This TCR beta chain was observed in a study of naive CD8 T cells in extremely preterm neonates. Losses at the gene ends were 0 bases for V and 9 bases for J; bases not matched to a gene: 2. From germline, CDR1 is SGHDT and CDR2 YYEEEE. CDR3 length: 14 residues. The table came from immunoSEQ multiplex PCR; TCRdb's copy has only in-frame clones and leaves some out. The data show about 5,200 clones, with around 97% seen just once and around 0.71% held by the top ten. Sorting kept Annexin V-negative CD3+CD8+CD45RA+CCR7+ naive T cells. This rearrangement joins TRBV5-6 to TRBJ1-6; 8 bases agree with TRBD1. The receptor was derived from a human donor in good health. The material sequenced was naive CD8+ T cells from blood. The CDR3 protein is CASSLGTGISPLHF. In DNA, the CDR3 is TGTGCCAGCAGCTTGGGGACAGGGATTTCACCCCTCCACTTT. Drawing the rest from reference TRBV5-6 and TRBJ1-6, the complete variable domain is DAGVTQSPTHLIKTRGQQVTLRCSPKSGHDTVSWYQQALGQGPQFIFQYYEEEERQRGNFPDRFSGHQFPNYSSELNVNALLLGDSALYLCASSLGTGISPLHFGNGTRLTVT.